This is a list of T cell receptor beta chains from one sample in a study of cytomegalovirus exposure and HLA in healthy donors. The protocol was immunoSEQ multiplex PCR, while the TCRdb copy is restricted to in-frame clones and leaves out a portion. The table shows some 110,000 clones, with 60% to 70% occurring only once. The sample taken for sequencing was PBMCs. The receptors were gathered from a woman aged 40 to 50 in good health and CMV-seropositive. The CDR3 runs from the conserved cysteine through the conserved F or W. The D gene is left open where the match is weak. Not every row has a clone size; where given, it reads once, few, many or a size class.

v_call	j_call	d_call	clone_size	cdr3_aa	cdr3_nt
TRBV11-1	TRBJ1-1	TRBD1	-	CASSLEGTGFEAFF	TGTGCCAGCAGCTTAGAAGGGACAGGGTTTGAAGCTTTCTTT
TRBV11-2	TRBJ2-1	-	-	CASSSGHLLPYNEQFF	TGTGCCAGCAGCTCGGGACACCTTCTTCCCTACAATGAGCAGTTCTTC
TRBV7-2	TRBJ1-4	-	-	CASSLGGQLNETLFF	TGTGCCAGCAGCTTAGGGGGACAACTTAATGAAACACTGTTTTTT
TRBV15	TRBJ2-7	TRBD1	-	CATSSRATGREQYF	TGTGCCACCAGCAGCCGTGCGACAGGGCGGGAGCAGTACTTC
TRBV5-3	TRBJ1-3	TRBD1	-	CARDRDGNTIYF	TGTGCCAGGGACAGGGACGGAAACACCATATATTTT
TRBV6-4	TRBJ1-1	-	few	CASRPSGMGNTEAFF	TGTGCCAGCAGGCCCTCGGGGATGGGGAACACTGAAGCTTTCTTT
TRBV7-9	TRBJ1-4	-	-	CSSSSSFEKLFF	TGTTCCAGCAGCTCGTCTTTTGAAAAACTGTTTTTT
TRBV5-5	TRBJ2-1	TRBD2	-	CASSSPRQTSGMRKEQFF	TGTGCCAGCAGCTCACCGCGCCAGACTAGCGGGATGAGGAAGGAGCAGTTCTTC
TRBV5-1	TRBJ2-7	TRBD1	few	CASSLDFGQADEQYF	TGCGCCAGCAGCTTGGATTTTGGACAGGCGGACGAGCAGTACTTC
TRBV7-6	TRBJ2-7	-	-	CASSLNQSPSGEQYF	TGTGCCAGCAGCTTAAACCAGAGCCCTTCGGGAGAGCAGTACTTC
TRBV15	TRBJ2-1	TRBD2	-	CATSRALAGKYNEQFF	TGTGCCACCAGCAGAGCGCTAGCGGGGAAATACAATGAGCAGTTCTTC
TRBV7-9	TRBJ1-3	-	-	CASSPGFNGNTIYF	TGTGCCAGCAGCCCGGGATTTAATGGAAACACCATATATTTT
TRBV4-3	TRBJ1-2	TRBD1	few	CASSHTGTVYGYTF	TGCGCCAGCAGCCACACCGGGACAGTCTATGGCTACACCTTC
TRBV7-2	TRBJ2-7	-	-	CASSLDEADYYEQYF	TGTGCCAGCAGCTTAGACGAGGCAGATTACTACGAGCAGTACTTC
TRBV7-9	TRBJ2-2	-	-	CASSLGRGFYTGELFF	TGTGCCAGCAGCTTAGGAAGGGGCTTTTACACCGGGGAGCTGTTTTTT
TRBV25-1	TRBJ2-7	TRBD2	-	CASSEFGAGKVYEQYF	TGTGCCAGCAGTGAATTCGGAGCGGGAAAAGTCTACGAGCAGTACTTC
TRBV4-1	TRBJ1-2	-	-	CASSQDYRENYGYTF	TGCGCCAGCAGCCAAGATTACAGGGAAAACTATGGCTACACCTTC
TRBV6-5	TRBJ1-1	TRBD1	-	CASSKDRSLVTEAFF	TGTGCCAGCAGTAAGGACAGGTCCCTGGTTACTGAAGCTTTCTTT
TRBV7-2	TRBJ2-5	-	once	CASSSQESYQETQYF	TGTGCCAGCAGCTCCCAGGAATCATACCAAGAGACCCAGTACTTC
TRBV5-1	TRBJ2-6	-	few	CASSQAWQGRSGANVLTF	TGCGCCAGCAGCCAAGCTTGGCAGGGTAGGTCTGGGGCCAACGTCCTGACTTTC
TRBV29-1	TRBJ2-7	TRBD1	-	CSVKDRAYEQYF	TGCAGCGTTAAGGACAGGGCCTACGAGCAGTACTTC
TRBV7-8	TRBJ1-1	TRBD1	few	CASSLEGANTEAFF	TGTGCCAGCAGCTTAGAGGGGGCGAACACTGAAGCTTTCTTT
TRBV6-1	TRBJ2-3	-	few	CASSGRVYERDSPPDTQYF	TGTGCCAGCAGTGGGAGAGTTTATGAAAGGGACTCCCCGCCAGATACGCAGTATTTT
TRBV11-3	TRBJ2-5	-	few	CASSLGGGGPKKETQYF	TGTGCCAGCAGCTTAGGAGGGGGGGGACCAAAAAAAGAGACCCAGTACTTC
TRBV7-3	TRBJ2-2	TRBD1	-	CASSRTGENTGELFF	TGTGCCAGCAGCCGGACAGGGGAAAACACCGGGGAGCTGTTTTTT
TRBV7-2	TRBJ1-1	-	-	CASSLDERTGTEAFF	TGTGCCAGCAGCCTCGACGAGCGGACCGGCACTGAAGCTTTCTTT
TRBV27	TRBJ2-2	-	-	CASSLSEEGGSAGELFF	TGTGCCAGCAGTTTATCGGAGGAGGGTGGAAGTGCCGGGGAGCTGTTTTTT
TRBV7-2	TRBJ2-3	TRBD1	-	CASSPIGGGQGADTQYF	TGTGCCAGCAGCCCAATTGGGGGGGGACAGGGGGCAGATACGCAGTATTTT
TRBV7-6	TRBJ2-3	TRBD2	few	CASSLTGTSGTDTQYF	TGTGCCAGCAGTCTTACCGGGACTAGCGGGACAGATACGCAGTATTTT
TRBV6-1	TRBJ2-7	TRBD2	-	CASSAVDTGLAGAYEQYF	TGTGCCAGCAGTGCGGTAGATACGGGACTAGCGGGAGCCTACGAGCAGTACTTC
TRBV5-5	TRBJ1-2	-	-	CASSPLGSGYTF	TGTGCCAGCAGCCCCCTCGGGAGCGGCTACACCTTC
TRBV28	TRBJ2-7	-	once	CASSLYFWGQSSYEQYF	TGTGCCAGCAGTTTATATTTTTGGGGACAAAGCTCCTACGAGCAGTACTTC
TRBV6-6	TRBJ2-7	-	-	CASSRQEDYEQYF	TGTGCCAGCAGCCGACAGGAGGATTACGAGCAGTACTTC
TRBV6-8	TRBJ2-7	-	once	CASSSSAGLLYEQYF	TGTGCCAGCAGCTCTAGCGCCGGGCTGCTCTACGAGCAGTACTTC
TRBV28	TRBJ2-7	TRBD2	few	CASSASLAGGYEQYF	TGTGCCAGCAGTGCTTCCCTAGCGGGAGGCTACGAGCAGTACTTC
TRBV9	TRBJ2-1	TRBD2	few	CASSAAGGREVNEQFF	TGTGCCAGCAGCGCTGCGGGAGGGCGTGAGGTCAATGAGCAGTTCTTC
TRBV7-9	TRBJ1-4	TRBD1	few	CASSLDGTGRGEKLFF	TGTGCCAGCAGCTTAGATGGGACAGGGAGAGGCGAAAAACTGTTTTTT